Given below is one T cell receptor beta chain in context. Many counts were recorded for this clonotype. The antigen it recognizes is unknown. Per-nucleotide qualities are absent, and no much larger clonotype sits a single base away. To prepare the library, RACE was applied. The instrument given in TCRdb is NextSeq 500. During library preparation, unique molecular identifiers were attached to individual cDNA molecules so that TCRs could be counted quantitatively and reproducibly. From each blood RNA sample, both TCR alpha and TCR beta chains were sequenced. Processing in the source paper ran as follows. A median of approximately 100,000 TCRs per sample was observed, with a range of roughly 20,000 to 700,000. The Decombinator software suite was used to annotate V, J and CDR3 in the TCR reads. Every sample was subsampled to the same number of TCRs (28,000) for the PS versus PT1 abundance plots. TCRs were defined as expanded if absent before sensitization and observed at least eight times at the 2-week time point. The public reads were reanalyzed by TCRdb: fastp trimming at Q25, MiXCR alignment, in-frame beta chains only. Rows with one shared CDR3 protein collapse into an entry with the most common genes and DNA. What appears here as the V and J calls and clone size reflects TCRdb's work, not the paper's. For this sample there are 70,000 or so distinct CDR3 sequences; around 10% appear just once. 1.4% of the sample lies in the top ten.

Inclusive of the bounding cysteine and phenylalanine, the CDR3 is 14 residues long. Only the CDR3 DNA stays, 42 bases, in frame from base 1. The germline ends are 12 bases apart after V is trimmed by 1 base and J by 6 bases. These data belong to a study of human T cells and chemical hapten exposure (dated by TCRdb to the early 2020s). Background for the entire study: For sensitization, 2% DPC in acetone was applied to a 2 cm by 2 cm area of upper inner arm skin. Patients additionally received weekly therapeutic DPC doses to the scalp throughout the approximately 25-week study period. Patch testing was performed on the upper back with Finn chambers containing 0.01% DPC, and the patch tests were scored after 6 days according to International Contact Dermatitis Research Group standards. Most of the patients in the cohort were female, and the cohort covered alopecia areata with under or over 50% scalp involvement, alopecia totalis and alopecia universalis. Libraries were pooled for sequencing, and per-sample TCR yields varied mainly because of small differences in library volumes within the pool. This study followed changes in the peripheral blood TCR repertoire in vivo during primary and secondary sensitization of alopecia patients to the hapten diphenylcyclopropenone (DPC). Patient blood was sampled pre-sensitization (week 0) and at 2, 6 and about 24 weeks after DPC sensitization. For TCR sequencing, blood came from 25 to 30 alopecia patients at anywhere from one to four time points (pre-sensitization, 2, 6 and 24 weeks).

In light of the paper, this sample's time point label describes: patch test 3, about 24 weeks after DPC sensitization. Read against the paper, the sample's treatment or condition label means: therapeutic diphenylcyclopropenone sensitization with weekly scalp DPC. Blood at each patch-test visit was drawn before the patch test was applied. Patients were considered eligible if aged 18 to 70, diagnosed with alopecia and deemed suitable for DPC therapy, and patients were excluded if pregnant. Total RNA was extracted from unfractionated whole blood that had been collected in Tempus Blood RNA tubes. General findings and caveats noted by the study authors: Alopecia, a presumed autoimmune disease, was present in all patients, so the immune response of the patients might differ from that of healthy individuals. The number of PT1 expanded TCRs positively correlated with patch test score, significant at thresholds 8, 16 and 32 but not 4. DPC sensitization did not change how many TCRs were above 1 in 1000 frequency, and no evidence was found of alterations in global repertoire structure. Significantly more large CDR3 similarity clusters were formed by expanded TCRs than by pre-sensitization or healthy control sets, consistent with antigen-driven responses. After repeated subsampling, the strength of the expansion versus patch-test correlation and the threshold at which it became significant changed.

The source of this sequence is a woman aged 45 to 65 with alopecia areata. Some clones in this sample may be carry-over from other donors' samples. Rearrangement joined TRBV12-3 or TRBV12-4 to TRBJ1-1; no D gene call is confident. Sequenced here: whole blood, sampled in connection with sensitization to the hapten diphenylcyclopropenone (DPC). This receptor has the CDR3 CASSLGPGFAEAFF. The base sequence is TGTGCCAGCAGTTTAGGACCTGGGTTCGCTGAAGCTTTCTTT.